A selection of T cell receptor beta chains follows, all from one sample in a study of blood T cell repertoires in COVID-19. Measured with immunoSEQ multiplex PCR; TCRdb has only the in-frame clones, and not every one. The table includes 81,000 or so clones, approximately 78% detected once. The sample was peripheral blood. These receptors were collected from a human donor in a cohort sampled during active COVID-19. The CDR3 runs from the conserved cysteine through the conserved F or W. D genes are given only for firm matches. The size field is filled for only some rows; it gives once, few, many or a size class.

TRBJ1-3 | TRBD1 | TRBV27 | NA | CASSSLRTGGKRNTIYF | TGTGCCAGCAGTTCCCTTCGGACAGGGGGAAAGAGAAACACCATATATTTT
TRBJ2-1 | TRBD1 | TRBV5-1 | few | CASSFGGQGAYNEQFF | TGCGCCAGCAGTTTCGGAGGGCAGGGGGCTTACAATGAGCAGTTCTTC
TRBJ1-6 | TRBD1 | TRBV9 | NA | CASSLETGRNSPLHF | TGTGCCAGCAGCTTAGAGACAGGGAGGAATTCACCCCTCCACTTT
TRBJ1-6 | TRBD1 | TRBV19 | NA | CASSQPGQGSSYNSPLHF | TGTGCCAGTAGTCAGCCGGGACAGGGGAGCTCCTATAATTCACCCCTCCACTTT
TRBJ2-7 | NA | TRBV3-1/TRBV3-2 | NA | CASSRDISYEQYF | TGTGCCAGCAGCCGGGACATCTCCTACGAGCAGTACTTC
TRBJ2-1 | NA | TRBV21-1 | once | CASRNQGDEQFF | TGTGCCAGCAGAAACCAGGGGGATGAGCAGTTCTTC
TRBJ2-7 | NA | TRBV18 | NA | CASSSDASSSYEQYF | TGTGCCAGCTCATCCGATGCCTCGAGCTCCTACGAGCAGTACTTC
TRBJ2-3 | TRBD2 | TRBV7-2 | NA | CASRPSGGATDTQYF | TGTGCCAGCAGACCTAGCGGGGGGGCTACAGATACGCAGTATTTT
TRBJ1-3 | NA | TRBV18 | NA | CASSPAPGTIYF | TGTGCCAGCTCACCCGCTCCGGGCACCATATATTTT
TRBJ2-7 | NA | TRBV11-2 | NA | CASSLGKVQGGYEQYF | TGTGCCAGCAGCTTAGGTAAGGTGCAGGGTGGTTACGAGCAGTACTTC
TRBJ2-4 | NA | TRBV20-1 | NA | CSANDRNIQYF | TGCAGTGCGAACGACAGAAACATTCAGTACTTC
TRBJ1-1 | NA | TRBV5-1 | NA | CASSELTGLVTEAFF | TGCGCCAGCAGCGAGCTTACAGGGTTGGTGACTGAAGCTTTCTTT
TRBJ1-2 | NA | TRBV6-5 | NA | CASSYWQGPNYGYTF | TGTGCCAGCAGTTATTGGCAGGGCCCAAACTATGGCTACACCTTC
TRBJ2-1 | TRBD1 | TRBV18 | NA | CANSGGTSSYNEQFF | TGTGCCAACTCAGGGGGCACCAGCTCCTACAATGAGCAGTTCTTC
TRBJ1-1 | TRBD1 | TRBV2 | few | CASSGSQGAKTEAFF | TGTGCCAGCAGTGGATCCCAGGGGGCGAAGACTGAAGCTTTCTTT
TRBJ1-2 | NA | TRBV5-1 | NA | CASSPLNVMGGNGYTF | TGCGCCAGCAGCCCTCTGAACGTAATGGGGGGTAATGGCTACACCTTC
TRBJ1-5 | TRBD1 | TRBV10-1 | NA | CASSGTGGMGQPQHF | TGCGCCAGCAGTGGGACAGGGGGAATGGGTCAGCCCCAGCATTTT
TRBJ1-1 | TRBD1 | TRBV7-8 | few | CASSLERQGGTEAFF | TGTGCCAGCAGCTTAGAGAGACAGGGTGGCACTGAAGCTTTCTTT
TRBJ1-1 | NA | TRBV12-5 | NA | CASGTSGSGTEAFF | TGTGCTAGTGGTACGTCAGGGTCTGGCACTGAAGCTTTCTTT
TRBJ1-2 | NA | TRBV18 | once | CASSPAGGVYGYTF | TGTGCCAGCTCGCCGGCTGGAGGTGTCTATGGCTACACCTTC
TRBJ2-5 | NA | TRBV3-1/TRBV3-2 | once | CASSHDRQETQYF | TGTGCCAGCAGCCATGACAGGCAAGAGACCCAGTACTTC
TRBJ2-3 | TRBD2 | TRBV9 | NA | CASSVGGAGAPDTQYF | TGTGCCAGCAGCGTAGGAGGAGCGGGGGCCCCAGATACGCAGTATTTT
TRBJ2-5 | NA | TRBV28 | NA | CASGRSQETQYF | TGTGCCAGCGGGAGATCTCAAGAGACCCAGTACTTC
TRBJ1-4 | NA | TRBV5-1 | NA | CASSSRGVGEKLFF | TGCGCCAGCAGCTCCAGGGGAGTCGGTGAAAAACTGTTTTTT
TRBJ2-2 | NA | TRBV10-3 | NA | CAISGGGAGELFF | TGTGCCATCAGTGGTGGGGGCGCCGGGGAGCTGTTTTTT
TRBJ2-5 | NA | TRBV20-1 | NA | CSASSIAGAPLPETQYF | TGCAGTGCTAGTTCCATCGCGGGGGCCCCCCTTCCCGAGACCCAGTACTTC
TRBJ2-3 | TRBD2 | TRBV10-2 | NA | CASSRTSGGIDTQYF | TGCGCCAGCAGCCGGACTAGCGGGGGTATCGATACGCAGTATTTT